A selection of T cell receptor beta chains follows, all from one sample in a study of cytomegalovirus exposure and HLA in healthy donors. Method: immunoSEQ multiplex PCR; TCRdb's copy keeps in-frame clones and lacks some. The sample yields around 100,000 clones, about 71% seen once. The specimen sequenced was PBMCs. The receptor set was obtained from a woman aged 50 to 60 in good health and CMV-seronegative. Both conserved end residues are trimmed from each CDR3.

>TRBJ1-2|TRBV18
ASSPNRDRVTDGYT
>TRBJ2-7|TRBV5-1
ASSWEGQGTYEQY
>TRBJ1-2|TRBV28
ASSFADRGLGGYT
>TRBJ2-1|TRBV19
ASNPGGRTSGRDNEQF
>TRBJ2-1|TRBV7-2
ASSLAGGRARNEQF
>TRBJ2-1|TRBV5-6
ASSLSQYNEQF
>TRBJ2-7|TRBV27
ASSFWREPYEQY
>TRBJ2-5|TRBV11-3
ASSPNRVGTQY
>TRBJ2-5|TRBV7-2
ASSLGRGQETQY
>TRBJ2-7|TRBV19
ASSSRGLIN
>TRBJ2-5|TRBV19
ASSVGAVQETQY
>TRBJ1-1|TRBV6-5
ASGSTSAGNTEAF
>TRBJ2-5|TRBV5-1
ASSPTGYLETQY
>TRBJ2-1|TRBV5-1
ASSLIGGRADNEQF
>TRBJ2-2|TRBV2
ASSMTGGPGELF
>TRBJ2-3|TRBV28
ASSFPSAYTDTQY
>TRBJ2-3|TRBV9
ASSVTGAFTDTQY
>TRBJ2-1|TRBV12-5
ASGPRVKSSYNEQF